This TCR beta chain appears in the sequencing data of a study of CD8 T cells in Susac syndrome. The CDR3 has 15 residues. V was trimmed by 5 bases and J by 0 bases, leaving 8 bases between them. The germline CDR1 and CDR2 sequences are SEHNR and FQNEAQ (reference sequence). Sequencing targeted TCR beta in blood CD8+ and CD4+ T cells. Reverse transcription of roughly 0.5 to 1 ug RNA was performed with random hexamers. TCRdb fed the immunoSEQ multiplex PCR reads into MiXCR, producing one record per CDR3 protein. The table has approximately 120,000 distinct CDR3 sequences, 90% to 95% seen once. The source of this sequence is a human donor in good health. The source material was CD4+ T cells from PBMCs. The genes are TRBV7-9 and TRBJ2-6, with unresolved D. The CDR3 here is CASSPASSGANVLTF. In DNA form, the CDR3 reads TGTGCCAGCAGCCCCGCGAGCTCTGGGGCCAACGTCCTGACTTTC.